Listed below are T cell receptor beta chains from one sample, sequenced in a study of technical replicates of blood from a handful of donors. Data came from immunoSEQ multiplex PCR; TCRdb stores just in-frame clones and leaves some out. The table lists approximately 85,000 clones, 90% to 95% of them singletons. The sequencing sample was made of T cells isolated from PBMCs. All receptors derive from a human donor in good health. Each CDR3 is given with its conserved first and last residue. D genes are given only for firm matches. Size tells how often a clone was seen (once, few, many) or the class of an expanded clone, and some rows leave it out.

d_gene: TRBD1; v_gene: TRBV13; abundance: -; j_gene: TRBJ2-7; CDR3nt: TGTGCCAGCAGCCTAACCGGGACAGAGGCTCACGAGCAGTACTTC; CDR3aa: CASSLTGTEAHEQYF
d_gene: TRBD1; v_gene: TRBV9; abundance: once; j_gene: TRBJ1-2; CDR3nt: TGTGCCAGCAGCGGGGGGACAGAACAGAACTATGGCTACACCTTC; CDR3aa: CASSGGTEQNYGYTF
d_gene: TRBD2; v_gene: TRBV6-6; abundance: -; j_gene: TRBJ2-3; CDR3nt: TGTGCCAGCAGTTACGGGACTAGTTCCGGGACAGATACGCAGTATTTT; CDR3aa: CASSYGTSSGTDTQYF
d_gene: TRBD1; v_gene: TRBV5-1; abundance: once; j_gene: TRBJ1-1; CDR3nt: TGCGCCAGCAGCTTGGTTGAAGGACAGGGGCCACTTGGTGAAGCTTTCTTT; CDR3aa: CASSLVEGQGPLGEAFF
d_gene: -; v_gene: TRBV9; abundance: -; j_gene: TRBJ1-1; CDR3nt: TGTGCCAGCAGCGTAGTTGGGGGAGGCACTGAAGCTTTCTTT; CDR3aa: CASSVVGGGTEAFF
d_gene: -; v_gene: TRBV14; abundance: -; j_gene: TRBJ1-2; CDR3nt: TGTGCCAGCAGCCCAGGACAGTACTATGGCTACACCTTC; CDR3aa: CASSPGQYYGYTF
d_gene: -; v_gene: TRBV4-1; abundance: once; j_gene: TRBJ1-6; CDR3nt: TGCGCCAGCAGCCAAGACTGGAACGGAGGCCATTCACCCCTCCACTTT; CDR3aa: CASSQDWNGGHSPLHF
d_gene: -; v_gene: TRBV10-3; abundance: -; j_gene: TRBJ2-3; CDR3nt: TGTGCCATCAGAAAAGAGGGTACAGATACGCAGTATTTT; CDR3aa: CAIRKEGTDTQYF
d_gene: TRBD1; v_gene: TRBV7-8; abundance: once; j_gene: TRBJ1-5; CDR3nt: TGTGCCAGCAGCTCAGGGACAGGGTTAGGCAATCAGCCCCAGCATTTT; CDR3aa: CASSSGTGLGNQPQHF
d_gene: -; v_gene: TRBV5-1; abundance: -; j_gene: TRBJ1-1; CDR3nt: TGCGCCAGCAGCTTACAGAGCGGGGGGACTGAAGCTTTCTTT; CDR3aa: CASSLQSGGTEAFF
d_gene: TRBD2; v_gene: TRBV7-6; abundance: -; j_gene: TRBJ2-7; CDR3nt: TGTGCCAGCAGCTTAGTTCCTGGGGAGGGCCTTGGGCAGTACTTC; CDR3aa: CASSLVPGEGLGQYF
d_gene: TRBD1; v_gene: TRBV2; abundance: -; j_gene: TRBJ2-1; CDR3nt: TGTGCCAGCAGCCTTGGACAGGGAGGCTACAATGAGCAGTTCTTC; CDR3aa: CASSLGQGGYNEQFF
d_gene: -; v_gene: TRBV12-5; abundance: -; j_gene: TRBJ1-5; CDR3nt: TGTGCTAGTGCCAACTCAGGGGAGAATCAGCCCCAGCATTTT; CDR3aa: CASANSGENQPQHF
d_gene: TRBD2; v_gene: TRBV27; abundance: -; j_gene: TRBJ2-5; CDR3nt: TGTGCCAGCAGTCTGGGACTAGCAGGAGAGACCCAGTACTTC; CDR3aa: CASSLGLAGETQYF
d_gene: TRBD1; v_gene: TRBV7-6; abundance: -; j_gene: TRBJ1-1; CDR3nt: TGTGCCAGCAGCTTAGCTACAGGGGGCACTGAAGCTTTCTTT; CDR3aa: CASSLATGGTEAFF
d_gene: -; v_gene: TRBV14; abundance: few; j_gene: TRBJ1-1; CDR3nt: TGTGCCAGCAGCCCGCGCTCCACTGAAGCTTTCTTT; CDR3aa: CASSPRSTEAFF
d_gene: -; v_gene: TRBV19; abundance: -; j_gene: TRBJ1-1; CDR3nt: TGTGCCAGTAGTAGGTTAGGGGAAGGCACTGAAGCTTTCTTT; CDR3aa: CASSRLGEGTEAFF
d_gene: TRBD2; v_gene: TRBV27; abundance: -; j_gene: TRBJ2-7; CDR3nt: TGTGCCAGCAGTTTTAGCGGGACAAACTACGAGCAGTACTTC; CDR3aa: CASSFSGTNYEQYF
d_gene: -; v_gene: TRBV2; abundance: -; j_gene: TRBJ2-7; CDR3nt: TGTGCCAGCAAACCGGGATACGACTACGAGCAGTACTTC; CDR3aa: CASKPGYDYEQYF
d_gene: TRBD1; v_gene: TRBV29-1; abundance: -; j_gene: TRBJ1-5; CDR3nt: TGCAGCGTTGTGGTAGGGGGCGTCAATCAGCCCCAGCATTTT; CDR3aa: CSVVVGGVNQPQHF
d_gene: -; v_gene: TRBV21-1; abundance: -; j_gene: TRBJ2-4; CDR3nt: TGTGCCAGCAGCACTCAAGGGGAAAACATTCAGTACTTC; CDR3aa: CASSTQGENIQYF
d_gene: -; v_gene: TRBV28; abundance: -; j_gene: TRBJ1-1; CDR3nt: TGTGCCAGCAGTTTCCCGGGAGCGGGGCGGGACACTGAAGCTTTCTTT; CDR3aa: CASSFPGAGRDTEAFF
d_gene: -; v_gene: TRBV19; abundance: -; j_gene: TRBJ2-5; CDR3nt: TGTGCCAGTAGTATATTTGGGAGAGAGACCCAGTACTTC; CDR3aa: CASSIFGRETQYF
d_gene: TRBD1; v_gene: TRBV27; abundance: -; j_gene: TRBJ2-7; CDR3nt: TGTGCCAGCACGGACAGGGCCTACGAGCAGTACTTC; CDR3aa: CASTDRAYEQYF
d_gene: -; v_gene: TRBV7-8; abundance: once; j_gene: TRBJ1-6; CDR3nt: TGTGCCAGCAGCTTAGTCTCAGAATCACCCCTCCACTTT; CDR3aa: CASSLVSESPLHF
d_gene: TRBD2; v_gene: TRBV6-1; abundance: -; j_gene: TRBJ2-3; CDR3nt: TGTGCCAGCAGTGAACTTAGCGGGAGTACAGATACGCAGTATTTT; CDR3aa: CASSELSGSTDTQYF
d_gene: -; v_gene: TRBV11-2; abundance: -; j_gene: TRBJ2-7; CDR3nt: TGTGCCAGCAGCGCCGGGCAGGGCACAAGCGAGCAGTACTTC; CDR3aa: CASSAGQGTSEQYF
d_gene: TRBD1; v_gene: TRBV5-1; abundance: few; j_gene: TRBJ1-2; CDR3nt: TGCGCCAGCAGCTTACCGGACAGGGCCTATGGCTACACCTTC; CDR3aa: CASSLPDRAYGYTF
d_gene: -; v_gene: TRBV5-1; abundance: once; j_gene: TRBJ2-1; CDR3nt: TGCGCCAGCAGCTTTGGTAGGAGCTCCTACAATGAGCAGTTCTTC; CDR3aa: CASSFGRSSYNEQFF
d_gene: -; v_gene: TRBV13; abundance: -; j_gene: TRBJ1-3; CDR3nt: TGTGCCAGCAGCTCCGGACAGAACTCTGGAAACACCATATATTTT; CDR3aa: CASSSGQNSGNTIYF
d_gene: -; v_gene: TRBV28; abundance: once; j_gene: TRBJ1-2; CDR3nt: TGTGCCAGCAGTTTATCCCCCTGGGAGGTCCCTGGCTACACCTTC; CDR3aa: CASSLSPWEVPGYTF
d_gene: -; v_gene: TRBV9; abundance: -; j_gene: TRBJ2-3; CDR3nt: TGTGCCAGCAGCGCGGACTCATATTCTAGCACAGATACGCAGTATTTT; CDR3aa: CASSADSYSSTDTQYF
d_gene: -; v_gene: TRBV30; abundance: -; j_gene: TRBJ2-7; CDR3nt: TGTGCCTCATTGGGCAGCCCCTACGAGCAGTACTTC; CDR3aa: CASLGSPYEQYF
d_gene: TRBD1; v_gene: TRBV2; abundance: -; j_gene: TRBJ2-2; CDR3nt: TGTGCCATCACGCCGGGACAGGGGGGTACCGGGGAGCTGTTTTTT; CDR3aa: CAITPGQGGTGELFF
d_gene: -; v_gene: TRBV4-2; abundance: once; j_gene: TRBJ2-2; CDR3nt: TGTGCCAGCAGCCCAGGGATCCCCGGGGAGCTGTTTTTT; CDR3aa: CASSPGIPGELFF
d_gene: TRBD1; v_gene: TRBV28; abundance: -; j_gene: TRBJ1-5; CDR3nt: TGTGCCAGCAGTTTTAGGGACAGGGGTAATCAGCCCCAGCATTTT; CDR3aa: CASSFRDRGNQPQHF
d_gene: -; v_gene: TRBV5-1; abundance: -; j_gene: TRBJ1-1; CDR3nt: TGCGCCAGCAGCTTGGCGGGAACAGTCCTATCGATGAACACTGAAGCTTTCTTT; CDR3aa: CASSLAGTVLSMNTEAFF
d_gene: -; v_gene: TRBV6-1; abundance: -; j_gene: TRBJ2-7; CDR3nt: TGTGCCAGCAGTGAAAGGCTAGACGCCATCTACGAGCAGTACTTC; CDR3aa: CASSERLDAIYEQYF
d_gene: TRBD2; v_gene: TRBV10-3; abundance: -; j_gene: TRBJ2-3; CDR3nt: TGTGCCATCAGTGTTACTAGCGGCTTAACAGATACGCAGTATTTT; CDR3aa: CAISVTSGLTDTQYF
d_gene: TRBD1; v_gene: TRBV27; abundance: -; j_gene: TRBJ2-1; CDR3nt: TGTGCCAGCAGTTTTATTGCCTCGGGACAGGGGAGAGATGAGCAGTTCTTC; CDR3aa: CASSFIASGQGRDEQFF
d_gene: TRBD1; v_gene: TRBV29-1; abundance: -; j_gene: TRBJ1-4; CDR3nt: TGCAGCGCTACCGGGACAGACGCGGCTAATGAAAAACTGTTTTTT; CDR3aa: CSATGTDAANEKLFF
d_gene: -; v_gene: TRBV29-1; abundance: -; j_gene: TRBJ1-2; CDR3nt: TGCAGCGTTGAACGGCAGGAAGGATTGGAAGGCTACACCTTC; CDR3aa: CSVERQEGLEGYTF
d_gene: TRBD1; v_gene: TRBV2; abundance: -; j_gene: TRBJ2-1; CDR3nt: TGTGCCAGCAGGATACCAGGGGGCGATGAGCAGTTCTTC; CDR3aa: CASRIPGGDEQFF
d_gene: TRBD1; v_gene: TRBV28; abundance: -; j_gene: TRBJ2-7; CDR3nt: TGTGCCAGCAGTTTACATGGGGGACAGGGATTATCCTACGAGCAGTACTTC; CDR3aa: CASSLHGGQGLSYEQYF
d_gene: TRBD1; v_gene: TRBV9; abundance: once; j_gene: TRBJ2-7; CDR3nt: TGTGCCAGCAGCGTGGGACAGGGTCACGAGCAGTACTTC; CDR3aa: CASSVGQGHEQYF